The sequence of this TCR beta chain was determined in a study of lymphopenia after photon versus proton radiotherapy. The table came from immunoSEQ multiplex PCR; TCRdb's copy has only in-frame clones and leaves some out. The sample shows approximately 150,000 clones, 80% to 90% of them seen only once. From germline, CDR1 is SGDLS and CDR2 YYNGEE. Unmatched junction bases numbered 3, after V lost 4 bases and J lost 4 bases. The length of the CDR3 is 16 residues. The genes are TRBV9 and TRBJ2-4; 15 bases align to TRBD2. This TCR derives from a man in his fifties with gastric cancer. The specimen was peripheral blood, collected from a patient treated with photon-based radiotherapy. DNA of the CDR3: TGTGCCAGCAGCAGCGGGACTAGCGGGAGGAAAAACATTCAGTACTTC. The encoded protein is CASSSGTSGRKNIQYF.